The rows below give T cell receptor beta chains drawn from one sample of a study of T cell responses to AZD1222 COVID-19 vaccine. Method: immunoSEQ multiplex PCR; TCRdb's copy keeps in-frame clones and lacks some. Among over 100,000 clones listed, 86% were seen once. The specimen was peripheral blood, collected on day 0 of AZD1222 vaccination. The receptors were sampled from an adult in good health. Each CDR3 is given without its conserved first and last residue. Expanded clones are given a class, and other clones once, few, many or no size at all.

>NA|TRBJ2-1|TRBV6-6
ASSSGGAVMYGTYNEQF
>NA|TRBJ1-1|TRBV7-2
ASSQVEATEAF
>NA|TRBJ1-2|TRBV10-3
AISESGTALDGYT
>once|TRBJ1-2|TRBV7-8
ASSLDPGTGYGYT
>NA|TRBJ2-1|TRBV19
ASSIAYNEQF
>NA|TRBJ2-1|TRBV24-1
ATSVHVGSYNEQF
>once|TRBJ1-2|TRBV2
ASSDSLRGGYT
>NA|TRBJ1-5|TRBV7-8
ASSLGRRDQPQH
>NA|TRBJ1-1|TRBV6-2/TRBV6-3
ASSYRVTNTEAF
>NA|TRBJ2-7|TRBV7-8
ASSSRGTGSHEQY
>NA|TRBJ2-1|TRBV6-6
ASSKLVGNEQF
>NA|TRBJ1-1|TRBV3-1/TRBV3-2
ASSQQGANTEAF
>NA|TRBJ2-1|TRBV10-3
AIMFSPDSYNEQF
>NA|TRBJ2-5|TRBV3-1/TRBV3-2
ASSLSGTGGGSQY
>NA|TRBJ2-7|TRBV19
ASSREIDRSYEQY
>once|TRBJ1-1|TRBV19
ASRAGFFTEAF
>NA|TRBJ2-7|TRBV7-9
ASSIGGWDEQY
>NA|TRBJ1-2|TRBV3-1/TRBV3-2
ASSPGSNWYT
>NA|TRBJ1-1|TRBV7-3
ASSLIGGATEAF
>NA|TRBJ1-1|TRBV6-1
ASSGRWDRRVGEAF
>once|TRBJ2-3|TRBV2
ASSALGMDSKADTQY
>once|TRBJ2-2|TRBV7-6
ASSYSANTGELF
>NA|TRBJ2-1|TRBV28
ASSVLAGAIVGQF
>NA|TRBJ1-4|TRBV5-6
ASTTEGANEKLF
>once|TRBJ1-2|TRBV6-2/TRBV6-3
ASSYTEQGWDGYT
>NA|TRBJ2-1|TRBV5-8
ASSRPQRGHEQF
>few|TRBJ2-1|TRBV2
ASSVVGNQF
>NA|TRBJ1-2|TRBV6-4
ASSDSGGDGYT
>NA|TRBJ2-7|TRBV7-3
ASSLMGVQSYEQY
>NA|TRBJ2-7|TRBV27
ASSPQGAGYEQY